This T cell receptor beta chain was profiled in a study of shared clonotypes between healthy human individuals. In the CD4+ fraction, cells were divided into CD45RA+ naive and CD45RA-negative memory subsets. Deep-level settings were used for running the assay. Clones were sequenced by immunoSEQ multiplex PCR, and TCRdb holds only the in-frame ones, with some missing. The data show 2 million to 2.5 million clones, over 90% seen once. The germline V gene encodes CDR1 MDHEN and CDR2 SYDVKM. The CDR3 is 16 residues long. V dropped 2 bases and J dropped 3 bases, with 15 bases sitting between them. A word on this clone: This sample includes further DNA sequences coding for the same CDR3.

The receptor was isolated from a man aged 18 to 30 in good health. Some clones in this sample may be carry-over from other donors' samples. Sample: naive CD4+ T cells from PBMCs. Sample subset: CD45RA+ positively selected. The J gene is TRBJ2-3, the V gene TRBV28, with D perhaps being TRBD1 or TRBD2 (6 bases each). For the CDR3, the DNA is TGTGCCAGCAGTTTAGTGGGCAGGGGAGGAACAGATACGCAGTATTTT. This gives the protein CASSLVGRGGTDTQYF.